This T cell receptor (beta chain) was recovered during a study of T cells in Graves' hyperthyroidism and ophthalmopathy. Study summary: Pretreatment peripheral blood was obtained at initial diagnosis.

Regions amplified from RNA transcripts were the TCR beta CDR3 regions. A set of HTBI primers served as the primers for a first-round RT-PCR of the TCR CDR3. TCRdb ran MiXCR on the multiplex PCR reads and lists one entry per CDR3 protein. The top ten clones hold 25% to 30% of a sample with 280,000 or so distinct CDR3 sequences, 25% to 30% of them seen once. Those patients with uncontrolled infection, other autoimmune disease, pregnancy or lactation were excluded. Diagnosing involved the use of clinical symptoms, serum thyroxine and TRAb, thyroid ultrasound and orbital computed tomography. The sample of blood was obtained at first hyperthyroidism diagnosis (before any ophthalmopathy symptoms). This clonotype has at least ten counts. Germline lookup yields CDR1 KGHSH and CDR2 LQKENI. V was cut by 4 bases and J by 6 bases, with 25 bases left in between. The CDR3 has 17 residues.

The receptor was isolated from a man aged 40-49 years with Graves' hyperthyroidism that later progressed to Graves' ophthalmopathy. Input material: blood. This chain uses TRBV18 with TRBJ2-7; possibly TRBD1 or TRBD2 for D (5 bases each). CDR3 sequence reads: CASSQSLGTPNDGEQYF. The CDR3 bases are TGTGCCAGCTCACAGAGCCTCGGGACGCCCAATGACGGCGAGCAGTACTTC. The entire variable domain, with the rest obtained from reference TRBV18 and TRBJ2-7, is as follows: NAGVMQNPRHLVRRRGQEARLRCSPMKGHSHVYWYRQLPEEGLKFMVYLQKENIIDESGMPKERFSAEFPKEGPSILRIQQVVRGDSAAYFCASSQSLGTPNDGEQYFGPGTRLTVT.